A single sample is the source of the 18 T cell receptor beta chains below, sequenced in a study of blood T cell repertoires in COVID-19. Here immunoSEQ multiplex PCR was the method, and the copy in TCRdb shows in-frame clones only, minus some. The table lists hundreds of thousands of clones, less than 90% of them singletons. Sequencing was carried out using PBMCs or T cells enriched from blood (not recorded which). Source of these receptors: a woman aged 45-59 years who had recovered from COVID-19.

The table lists this clone with a few counts. The chain recombines TRBV19 with TRBJ2-7; TRBD1 is a possible D gene (6 bases). With 1 base removed from V and 7 bases from J, the gap between germline ends came to 8 bases. The CDR3 consists of 12 residues. The V gene's germline CDR1 is LNHDA and CDR2 SQIVND (reference sequence). This CDR3 reads CASSIVQGEQYF. CDR3 in DNA: TGTGCCAGTAGTATAGTCCAGGGGGAGCAGTACTTC.

DNA for the CDR3: TGTGCCAGCAGTTCGGGAGGGACTAGCGGGAGATACGAGCAGTACTTC. Translated, it gives CASSSGGTSGRYEQYF. The genes are TRBV28 and TRBJ2-7, with 14 bases aligning to TRBD2. This CDR3 region has 16 residues. CDR1 MDHEN and CDR2 SYDVKM come from the germline V gene. J lost 4 bases, V lost 4 bases, and 6 bases had no gene match.

This chain links TRBV16 with TRBJ1-2; 7 bases fit TRBD1. The V gene end was trimmed by 0 bases and the J gene end by 4 bases; junction bases not matched to a gene: 5. Looked up from germline, CDR1 is KGHSY and CDR2 is FQNENV. The CDR3 totals 15 residues. CDR3 coding DNA: TGTGCCAGCAGCCAATCGGGGGGACAGATCTATGGCTACACCTTC. Residues: CASSQSGGQIYGYTF.

The chain links TRBV28 to TRBJ2-5; 8 bases fit TRBD2. CDR3 length equals 14 residues. Germline CDR1 is MDHEN and CDR2 is SYDVKM. J gave up 7 bases and V 4 bases, and 8 bases lay outside the gene matches. In nucleotides, the CDR3 is TGTGCCAGCAGTTCTACTAGCGGTAGTCCGACCCAGTACTTC. This sequence encodes CASSSTSGSPTQYF. Full variable domain (missing parts from reference TRBV28 and TRBJ2-5): DVKVTQSSRYLVKRTGEKVFLECVQDMDHENMFWYRQDPGLGLRLIYFSYDVKMKEKGDIPEGYSVSREKKERFSLILESASTNQTSMYLCASSSTSGSPTQYFGPGTRLLVL.

This clone has a handful of counts. The chain couples TRBV27 to TRBJ2-7; 9 nucleotides match TRBD2. The ends lost 2 bases at V and 4 bases at J; junction bases unmatched: 6. In germline, CDR1 is MNHEY, CDR2 SMNVEV (reference sequence). The CDR3 is 15 amino acids. The chain's CDR3 is CASSLTSSGIYEQYF. The CDR3 DNA is TGTGCCAGCAGTTTAACGTCTAGCGGGATATACGAGCAGTACTTC.

This chain connects TRBV10-3 to TRBJ1-1; D remains ambiguous. CDR1 and CDR2 (germline): ENHRY, SYGVKD. Trimming cost V 5 bases and J 1 base, with 8 bases left between them. CDR3 length equals 13 residues. CDR3 nucleotide sequence: TGTGCCATCAGTCAGGCCGAGAACACTGAAGCTTTCTTT. Its translation: CAISQAENTEAFF.

This chain connects TRBV28 to TRBJ2-5; tentatively, D is TRBD2 (5 bases). Trimming pared 4 bases from V and 3 bases from J, leaving 9 bases between. This CDR3 contains 13 residues. Germline CDR1 and CDR2: MDHEN and SYDVKM. The CDR3 DNA is TGTGCCAGCAGTTCCCCCGGGGAAGAGACCCAGTACTTC. It codes for CASSSPGEETQYF.

V gene TRBV28 combines with J gene TRBJ1-4; maybe TRBD1 (6 bases). This CDR3 region has 15 residues. The germline V gene encodes CDR1 MDHEN and CDR2 SYDVKM. The ends were cut back, 8 bases at V and 7 bases at J, with 20 bases in the middle. In DNA form, the CDR3 reads TGTGCCAGCGCGCAACCCGGGGGGCTTTTTGAAAAACTGTTTTTT. Residues: CASAQPGGLFEKLFF.

This chain connects TRBV27 to TRBJ2-1, with 9 bases identical to TRBD2. Germline CDR1 is MNHEY and CDR2 is SMNVEV (reference sequence). The ends lost 3 bases at V and 5 bases at J; junction bases unmatched: 8. This CDR3 region has 16 residues. Written as DNA, the CDR3 is TGTGCCAGCAGTTTTGCTCGGCGGGAGGGCGACAATGAGCAGTTCTTC. This gives the protein CASSFARREGDNEQFF.

Comments on this clone: Other nucleotide sequences from this sample produce the same CDR3. V gene TRBV28 combines with J gene TRBJ1-1; possible D gene TRBD1, 6 bases. Per germline, CDR1 MDHEN and CDR2 SYDVKM. V was pared by 6 bases and J by 1 base, with 15 bases between. This CDR3 is built from 15 residues. For the CDR3, the DNA is TGTGCCAGCAGCCCACCCGGACAGAAGAACACTGAAGCTTTCTTT. It yields the protein CASSPPGQKNTEAFF.

The rearrangement uses TRBV7-3 and TRBJ1-2, with TRBD1 matching 12 bases. This CDR3 is built from 14 residues. J was trimmed by 7 bases and V by 4 bases; bases with no gene match: 4. Germline CDR1 is SGHTA and CDR2 is FQGTGA. The CDR3 coding sequence is TGTGCCAGCAGCTCGGGACAGGGGGCGTCTGGCTACACCTTC. This gives the protein CASSSGQGASGYTF.

V is TRBV19 and J is TRBJ1-1; no reliable D call. V lost 9 bases and J lost 11, with 19 bases in between. Germline-derived CDR1 and CDR2 are LNHDA and SQIVND (reference sequence). The CDR3 has 12 residues. CDR3 sequence reads: CASRKRGGMAFF. The DNA of the CDR3 is TGTGCCAGCAGAAAACGTGGCGGCATGGCTTTCTTT.

V gene TRBV30 combines with J gene TRBJ2-3, with 10 bases matching TRBD2. The CDR3 is made up of 15 amino acids. V dropped 0 bases and J dropped 4; count of bases not matched to a gene: 4. The germline V gene has CDR1 GTSNPN and CDR2 SVGIG (reference sequence). This chain's CDR3 is CAWSVLAGFSDTQYF. The DNA of the CDR3 is TGTGCCTGGAGTGTACTAGCGGGGTTTTCAGATACGCAGTATTTT.

The chain recombines TRBV5-1 with TRBJ2-5; 8 positions match TRBD1. The CDR3 runs to 14 residues. V lost 3 bases to trimming and J lost 4 bases; unmatched junction nucleotides: 5. Germline-derived CDR1 and CDR2 are SGHRS and YFSETQ. The CDR3 sequence is CASSSTTGVETQYF. CDR3 DNA: TGCGCCAGCAGCTCTACGACAGGGGTAGAGACCCAGTACTTC.

The genes are TRBV18 and TRBJ2-7; D may be TRBD1 (6 bases). The CDR3 extends over 13 amino acids. V shed 2 bases and J shed 1 base, with 6 bases lying between them. Germline loops: CDR1 KGHSH, CDR2 LQKENI. The DNA for the CDR3 is TGTGCCAGCTCACCAGGGACATCCTACGAGCAGTACTTC. Protein sequence: CASSPGTSYEQYF.

This chain links TRBV6-6 with TRBJ2-7, with TRBD1 as a possible D gene (5 bases). The germline V gene has CDR1 MNHNY and CDR2 SVGAGI (reference sequence). The ends were cut back, 2 bases at V and 2 bases at J, with 16 bases in the middle. This CDR3 has 16 amino acids. As DNA, the CDR3 is TGTGCCAGCAGTTACCCTACCAGGGCGTTGGCCTACGAGCAGTACTTC. Translated: CASSYPTRALAYEQYF.

This clone came up a few times. The chain has TRBV5-1 and TRBJ2-2; no definite D call. Trimming cost V 4 bases and J 4 bases, with 14 bases left between them. Germline assignment: CDR1 SGHRS and CDR2 YFSETQ. The CDR3 spans 15 residues. The CDR3 coding sequence is TGCGCCAGCAGCCCCGGGTCGGTCGGCACCGGGGAGCTGTTTTTT. Its translation is CASSPGSVGTGELFF.

This rearrangement joins TRBV18 to TRBJ2-7, with D maybe TRBD2 (5 bases). The germline V and J ends were trimmed by 0 bases and 6 bases, with 15 bases remaining between them. CDR3 length: 15 amino acids. Germline values: CDR1 KGHSH, CDR2 LQKENI. In DNA, the CDR3 is TGTGCCAGCTCACCACCGTGGGTTGGGGAGAGCGAGCAGTACTTC. The encoded protein is CASSPPWVGESEQYF.